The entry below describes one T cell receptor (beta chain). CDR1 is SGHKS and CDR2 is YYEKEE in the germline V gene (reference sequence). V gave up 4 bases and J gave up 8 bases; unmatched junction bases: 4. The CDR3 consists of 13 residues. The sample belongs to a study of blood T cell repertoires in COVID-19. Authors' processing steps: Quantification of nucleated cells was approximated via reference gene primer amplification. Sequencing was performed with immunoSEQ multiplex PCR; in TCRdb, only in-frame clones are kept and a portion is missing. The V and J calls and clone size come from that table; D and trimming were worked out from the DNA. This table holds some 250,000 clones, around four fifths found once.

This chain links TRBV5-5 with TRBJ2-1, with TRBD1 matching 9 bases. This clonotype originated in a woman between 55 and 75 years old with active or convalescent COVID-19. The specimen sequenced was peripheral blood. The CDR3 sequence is CASSRDRVDEQFF. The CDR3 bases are TGTGCCAGCAGCAGGGACAGGGTCGATGAGCAGTTCTTC.